This TCR beta chain was recorded in a study of T cell repertoires in ileal Crohn's disease. General study findings and limits: Compared with CD4 T cells, sorted CD8 cells carried more expanded clones. Compared with non-smokers, active smokers at surgery showed more clonal expansions.

The protocol was immunoSEQ multiplex PCR, while the TCRdb copy is restricted to in-frame clones and leaves out a portion. The sample shows some 6,600 clones, 83% of them seen only once. Included were adult ileal or ileocolonic Crohn's patients indicated for ileocolonic resection. As regards this clone: The antigen is undetermined.

Germline loops: CDR1 MGHDK, CDR2 SYGVNS. The CDR3 sequence is 15 residues long. V lost 1 base and J 9 bases, leaving 16 bases between the germline ends. Sequenced material: ileal tissue. V is TRBV25-1 and J is TRBJ1-3; no firm D call. This receptor was taken from an adult with Crohn's disease. CDR3 in amino acids: CASSEFSDPGGTIYF. The DNA for the CDR3 is TGTGCCAGCAGTGAATTTTCAGACCCCGGAGGCACCATATATTTT.